This entry lists 16 T cell receptor beta chains sequenced from one sample in a study of blood T cell repertoires in COVID-19 (dated by TCRdb to the early 2020s). Receptor amplification or capture employed the immunoSEQ multiplex PCR assay. TCRdb limited this immuneACCESS table to in-frame rearrangements with V and J called. A share of clones is missing; checked studies link under half to unresolved V genes, and the rest is unexplained. The sample yields under 100,000 clones; more than 75% were counted once. Over 5% of the sample is held by the ten biggest clonotypes. The sequenced sample consisted of peripheral blood. All receptors derive from a man aged 40-49 years with acute or convalescent COVID-19.

This rearrangement joins TRBV6-2 or TRBV6-3 to TRBJ2-7, with TRBD2 as a possible D gene (6 bases). The V end was cut by 2 bases, the J end by 1 base, with 24 bases between. CDR1 and CDR2 from the germline V gene are MNHEY and SVGEGT. The CDR3 sequence is 19 residues long. CDR3 loop: CASSYGPPDTSRGSYEQYF. CDR3 nucleotide sequence: TGTGCCAGCAGTTACGGGCCCCCCGATACTTCCCGGGGGTCCTACGAGCAGTACTTC.

Here the CDR3 DNA reads TGTGCCAGCAGCCAAGATGCGAGAAGCAATGAGCAGTTCTTC. The encoded protein is CASSQDARSNEQFF. The V and J genes are TRBV3-1 (or the pseudogene TRBV3-2) and TRBJ2-1; no reliable D call. The CDR3 runs 14 residues. The V end was cut by 0 bases, the J end by 6 bases, with 9 bases between. Germline V lookup: CDR1 LGHDT, CDR2 YNNKEL (reference sequence).

The CDR3 nucleotides read TGTGCCAGCTCACCCGCGACAGGGAACACTGAAGCTTTCTTT. This translates into CASSPATGNTEAFF. The rearrangement joins TRBV18 to TRBJ1-1, with D maybe TRBD1 (6 bases). Germline V lookup: CDR1 KGHSH, CDR2 LQKENI. The germline V and J ends were trimmed by 3 bases and 1 base, with 9 bases remaining between them. This CDR3 has 14 amino acids. Full variable domain (outside the CDR3, taken from reference TRBV18 and TRBJ1-1): NAGVMQNPRHLVRRRGQEARLRCSPMKGHSHVYWYRQLPEEGLKFMVYLQKENIIDESGMPKERFSAEFPKEGPSILRIQQVVRGDSAAYFCASSPATGNTEAFFGQGTRLTVV.

V gene TRBV12-5 combines with J gene TRBJ2-7; 7 bases are a match to TRBD1. There are 17 residues in the CDR3. Germline V lookup: CDR1 LGHNT, CDR2 FRNRAP. The V gene end was trimmed by 3 bases and the J gene end by 2 bases; junction bases not matched to a gene: 13. CDR3 nucleotide sequence: TGTGCTAGTGGTTTCGTGCTCGGACAGGCTAACCCCTACGAGCAGTACTTC. As protein: CASGFVLGQANPYEQYF.

The chain joins TRBV4-1 to TRBJ1-1; D is undetermined. V gave up 3 bases and J gave up 1 base, with 6 bases separating them. The CDR3 loop spans 13 amino acids. Germline lookup yields CDR1 MGHRA and CDR2 YSYEKL. The DNA of the CDR3 is TGCGCCAGCAGCCAGGGCACGAACACTGAAGCTTTCTTT. Protein sequence: CASSQGTNTEAFF.

The chain couples TRBV25-1 to TRBJ2-5; 8 nucleotides align to TRBD1. The CDR3 is 16 residues long. Germline values: CDR1 MGHDK, CDR2 SYGVNS. Unmatched junction bases numbered 11, after V lost 5 bases and J lost 3 bases. The CDR3 is CASSTPRQGLKETQYF. CDR3 nucleotides: TGTGCCAGCAGTACCCCACGACAGGGGCTCAAAGAGACCCAGTACTTC.

This clone was recorded once. The genes are TRBV2 and TRBJ1-4, with a weak D call TRBD1 (5 bases). The CDR3 is made up of 14 amino acids. Germline CDR1 is SNHLY and CDR2 is FYNNEI. V dropped 6 bases and J dropped 3 bases, with 11 bases sitting between them. The CDR3 here is CASRKDRSNEKLFF. DNA for the CDR3: TGTGCCAGCAGGAAAGACAGATCTAATGAAAAACTGTTTTTT. Supplemented by reference TRBV2 and TRBJ1-4, the full variable domain reads EPEVTQTPSHQVTQMGQEVILRCVPISNHLYFYWYRQILGQKVEFLVSFYNNEISEKSEIFDDQFSVERPDGSNFTLKIRSTKLEDSAMYFCASRKDRSNEKLFFGSGTQLSVL.

The chain recombines TRBV18 with TRBJ2-7; D may be TRBD1 (6 bases). The germline V gene has CDR1 KGHSH and CDR2 LQKENI. Trimming removed 6 bases from V and 7 bases from J, with 19 bases in between. The CDR3 length is 14 residues. The CDR3, as DNA: TGTGCCAGCTCGCGACAGGCCCTTAATGGGGAGCAGTACTTC. Protein: CASSRQALNGEQYF.

The J gene is TRBJ1-5, the V gene TRBV10-3; D is undetermined. The CDR3 has 14 residues. Trimming left V 0 bases short and J 4 bases short, with 7 bases between. Germline V gene data show CDR1 as ENHRY and CDR2 as SYGVKD. CDR3 in DNA: TGTGCCATCAGTGAGTCGGGAGGGAATCAGCCCCAGCATTTT. Translating gives CAISESGGNQPQHF.

The chain uses TRBV6-5 and TRBJ1-6; weak D call: TRBD1 (5 bases). The ends were cut back, 3 bases at V and 4 bases at J, with 10 bases in the middle. This CDR3 is built from 15 residues. Germline V gene lookup returns CDR1 MNHEY and CDR2 SVGAGI. This chain's CDR3 is CASSYTTVYNSPLHF. As DNA, the CDR3 is TGTGCCAGCAGTTATACGACAGTGTATAATTCACCCCTCCACTTT.

The gene calls are TRBV4-2 and TRBJ2-5; D might be TRBD1 (8 bases). Germline CDR1 and CDR2: LGHNA and YNFKEQ. This CDR3 has 17 residues. Between the trimmed V and J ends, which lost 0 bases and 3 bases, there was a span of 17 bases. In nucleotides, the CDR3 is TGTGCCAGCAGCCAAGATGGCCAAACAGGGGGGGAAGAGACCCAGTACTTC. It specifies CASSQDGQTGGEETQYF.

This clone was seen only once. V and J are TRBV30 and TRBJ1-2, with TRBD1 as a possible D gene (6 bases). Germline assignment: CDR1 GTSNPN and CDR2 SVGIG (reference sequence). This CDR3 has 16 residues. V lost 4 bases to trimming and J lost 2 bases, with 20 bases between them. DNA of the CDR3: TGTGCCTGGACACCCACCAGGGGATCCGGGAACTATGGCTACACCTTC. Residues: CAWTPTRGSGNYGYTF. Supplemented by reference TRBV30 and TRBJ1-2, the full variable domain reads SQTIHQWPATLVQPVGSPLSLECTVEGTSNPNLYWYRQAAGRGLQLLFYSVGIGQISSEVPQNLSASRPQDRQFILSSKKLLLSDSGFYLCAWTPTRGSGNYGYTFGSGTRLTVV.

This chain connects TRBV7-2 to TRBJ1-1; D unresolved. CDR3 length equals 15 residues. V was trimmed by 1 base and J by 0 bases, leaving 9 bases between them. Germline values: CDR1 SGHTA, CDR2 FQGNSA. The CDR3 loop reads CASSLGYSMNTEAFF. CDR3 DNA sequence: TGTGCCAGCAGCTTAGGGTACAGCATGAACACTGAAGCTTTCTTT.

In DNA form, the CDR3 reads TGTGCCTGGAGCGTTAGGGGGGGGTACGAGCAGTACTTC. Protein sequence: CAWSVRGGYEQYF. The chain couples TRBV30 to TRBJ2-7; a weak D match, TRBD2 (7 bases). In germline, CDR1 is GTSNPN, CDR2 SVGIG (reference sequence). This CDR3 contains 13 residues. With 3 bases removed from V and 4 bases from J, the gap between germline ends came to 13 bases.

The V gene is TRBV6-1, the J gene TRBJ1-5, with 9 bases that match TRBD1. Trimming took 4 bases from V and 1 from J; bases not matched to a gene: 5. CDR1 and CDR2 (germline): MNHNS, SASEGT. CDR3 length: 16 residues. The CDR3 bases are TGTGCCAGCAGTGGCATGACAGGGGGAAGCAATCAGCCCCAGCATTTT. Amino acid sequence: CASSGMTGGSNQPQHF.

V is TRBV5-4 and J is TRBJ2-3, with 10 bases identical to TRBD1. V shed 4 bases, J shed 0 bases, and the junction held 11 bases outside the gene matches. The CDR3 covers 18 residues. In germline, CDR1 is SGHNT, CDR2 YYREEE (reference sequence). The CDR3 region is CASSPRQGAYQSTDTQYF. The CDR3 DNA follows: TGTGCCAGCAGCCCCCGACAGGGGGCTTACCAAAGCACAGATACGCAGTATTTT.